The next 26 T cell receptor beta chains were all read from a single sample in a study of T cell clones after liver transplantation. Measured with immunoSEQ multiplex PCR; TCRdb has only the in-frame clones, and not every one. The sample carries roughly 20,000 clones, 80% to 90% recorded once. The starting material was CD8+ T cells from blood, obtained before liver transplant. These receptors were collected from a human donor who received a liver transplant.

This CDR3 is CASSIELGSQPQHF. The CDR3 region has the DNA TGTGCCAGCTCGATAGAGCTGGGGAGTCAGCCCCAGCATTTT. The chain recombines TRBV18 with TRBJ1-5, with unresolved D. Looked up from germline, CDR1 is KGHSH and CDR2 is LQKENI. The CDR3 has 14 amino acids. Trimming cost V 6 bases and J 6 bases, with 15 bases left between them.

This sequence joins TRBV15 and TRBJ2-1; D call uncertain. The CDR3 totals 15 residues. Germline assignment: CDR1 LNHNV and CDR2 YYDKDF (reference sequence). V was clipped by 0 bases and J by 4 bases, with 10 bases between them. The CDR3 coding sequence is TGTGCCACCAGCAGAGATCCGAACGATTACAATGAGCAGTTCTTC. It encodes CATSRDPNDYNEQFF. Filled out from reference TRBV15 and TRBJ2-1, the complete variable domain reads DAMVIQNPRYQVTQFGKPVTLSCSQTLNHNVMYWYQQKSSQAPKLLFHYYDKDFNNEADTPDNFQSRRPNTSFCFLDIRSPGLGDTAMYLCATSRDPNDYNEQFFGPGTRLTVL.

The chain links TRBV11-2 to TRBJ1-4; tentatively, D is TRBD1 (5 bases). Germline V gene lookup returns CDR1 SGHAT and CDR2 FQNNGV. The CDR3 has 16 amino acids. V was trimmed by 6 bases and J by 3 bases, leaving 17 bases between them. CDR3 sequence (DNA): TGTGCCAGCAGTCCCACTCAGGCCAGGGCTAATGAAAAACTGTTTTTT. It encodes CASSPTQARANEKLFF.

This clone has only a few counts. The rearrangement joins TRBV28 to TRBJ1-5; D ambiguous. Trimming left V 6 bases short and J 4 bases short, with 16 bases between. The CDR3 totals 15 residues. Germline assignment: CDR1 MDHEN and CDR2 SYDVKM. The CDR3 sequence is CASSPDGDWNQPQHF. The CDR3 region has the DNA TGTGCCAGCAGCCCGGACGGCGATTGGAATCAGCCCCAGCATTTT. Drawing the rest from reference TRBV28 and TRBJ1-5, the complete variable domain is DVKVTQSSRYLVKRTGEKVFLECVQDMDHENMFWYRQDPGLGLRLIYFSYDVKMKEKGDIPEGYSVSREKKERFSLILESASTNQTSMYLCASSPDGDWNQPQHFGDGTRLSIL.

V and J are TRBV30 and TRBJ2-5; tentatively, D is TRBD2 (6 bases). V lost 2 bases, J lost 2 bases, and 15 bases lay in between. Germline V CDR1 and CDR2: GTSNPN, SVGIG (reference sequence). The CDR3 is 15 amino acids. The CDR3 coding sequence is TGTGCCTGGAGTTGGTCTAGCGAGGAACAAGAGACCCAGTACTTC. It specifies CAWSWSSEEQETQYF.

V usage is TRBV7-9 and J usage is TRBJ1-2, with TRBD1 as a possible D gene (5 bases). CDR1 and CDR2 from the germline V gene are SEHNR and FQNEAQ (reference sequence). Trimming cost V 3 bases and J 7 bases, with 15 bases left between them. The CDR3 is 14 amino acids. The CDR3: CASSFNTHGGGYTF. The CDR3 DNA reads as TGTGCCAGCAGCTTCAACACCCACGGGGGTGGCTACACCTTC.

This clone was observed a single time. The rearrangement links TRBV28 to TRBJ2-7, with D unresolved. V was cut by 7 bases and J by 5 bases, with 18 bases left in between. Germline V gene lookup returns CDR1 MDHEN and CDR2 SYDVKM. The CDR3 consists of 14 residues. The CDR3 bases are TGTGCCAGCACTCAGAACTCCCCGCCCCACGAGCAGTACTTC. Its protein product is CASTQNSPPHEQYF.

Written as DNA, the CDR3 is TGCGCCAGCAGCTTCGACTCTCCCTGGGGTTACGAGCAGTACTTC. This codes for CASSFDSPWGYEQYF. V and J are TRBV5-1 and TRBJ2-7, with D unclear. The CDR3 runs 15 residues. The germline CDR1 and CDR2 sequences are SGHRS and YFSETQ. The V end was cut by 2 bases, the J end by 4 bases, with 16 bases between.

This clone was seen only a few times. The chain links TRBV29-1 to TRBJ2-2; tentatively, D is TRBD1 (7 bases). The CDR3 runs 15 residues. From germline, CDR1 is SQVTM and CDR2 ANQGSEA. CDR3 DNA: TGCAGTGCCAAAGGGGGCGGGATGAACACCGGGGAGCTGTTTTTT. Its translation is CSAKGGGMNTGELFF.

The chain recombines TRBV30 with TRBJ2-1; D is uncertain. The CDR3 sequence is 11 residues long. The germline V gene encodes CDR1 GTSNPN and CDR2 SVGIG (reference sequence). The V and J ends lost 1 base and 9 bases respectively, with 7 bases between them. The CDR3 reads CAWSERSEQFF. The CDR3, as DNA: TGTGCCTGGAGTGAACGCAGTGAGCAGTTCTTC.

The V and J genes are TRBV18 and TRBJ2-3; D unresolved. The CDR3 loop spans 13 amino acids. Germline-derived CDR1 and CDR2 are KGHSH and LQKENI. V was pared by 6 bases and J by 2 bases, with 9 bases between. The CDR3 DNA reads as TGTGCCAGCTCCCCCCCACTCACAGATACGCAGTATTTT. This sequence encodes CASSPPLTDTQYF. Combining the CDR3 with reference TRBV18 and TRBJ2-3 gives the whole variable domain NAGVMQNPRHLVRRRGQEARLRCSPMKGHSHVYWYRQLPEEGLKFMVYLQKENIIDESGMPKERFSAEFPKEGPSILRIQQVVRGDSAAYFCASSPPLTDTQYFGPGTRLTVL.

The genes are TRBV4-1 and TRBJ2-7; 10 bases are shared with TRBD1. The CDR3 is made up of 15 amino acids. J lost 6 bases, V lost 1 base, and 6 bases had no gene match. The germline V gene encodes CDR1 MGHRA and CDR2 YSYEKL. The chain's CDR3 is CASSQGSGQGSEQYF. CDR3 DNA: TGCGCCAGCAGCCAAGGATCGGGACAGGGGTCCGAGCAGTACTTC.

The CDR3 loop reads CASTPVMGLYNEQFF. CDR3 bases: TGTGCCAGCACCCCGGTGATGGGACTCTACAATGAGCAGTTCTTC. V and J are TRBV7-9 and TRBJ2-1; possibly TRBD2 for D (6 bases). CDR1 is SEHNR, CDR2 FQNEAQ, per germline (reference sequence). Trimming shortened V by 7 bases and J by 3 bases, and 16 bases separated the two germline ends. The CDR3 spans 15 residues. The full variable domain, its missing parts supplied by reference TRBV7-9 and TRBJ2-1, is DTGVSQNPRHKITKRGQNVTFRCDPISEHNRLYWYRQTLGQGPEFLTYFQNEAQLEKSRLLSDRFSAERPKGSFSTLEIQRTEQGDSAMYLCASTPVMGLYNEQFFGPGTRLTVL.

The CDR3 sequence: CASSEIGGVGYTF. CDR3 bases: TGTGCCAGCAGTGAGATAGGGGGGGTCGGCTACACCTTC. The chain uses TRBV2 and TRBJ1-2, with a tentative D call TRBD1 (6 bases). Germline CDR1 is SNHLY and CDR2 is FYNNEI. The CDR3 totals 13 residues. V lost 3 bases and J 8 bases, leaving 13 bases between the germline ends.

A remark on this clone: The sample contains more than one DNA sequence encoding this CDR3. The chain combines TRBV4-3 with TRBJ1-1, with 7 bases identical to TRBD1. CDR1 and CDR2 from the germline V gene are LGHNA and YSLEER. This CDR3 has 15 residues. With V trimmed by 3 bases and J by 2 bases, 6 bases remained unmatched. The CDR3 DNA is TGCGCCAGCAGCCATGACAGGGCGCCAAACACTGAAGCTTTCTTT. Amino acids: CASSHDRAPNTEAFF.

The chain links TRBV19 to TRBJ1-1; D uncertain. This CDR3 has 15 residues. V lost 3 bases and J lost 1, with 12 bases in between. Germline V gives CDR1 LNHDA, CDR2 SQIVND (reference sequence). The chain's CDR3 is CASSILFSGNTEAFF. The CDR3 DNA reads as TGTGCCAGTAGTATCCTCTTTTCGGGGAACACTGAAGCTTTCTTT.

This chain links TRBV28 with TRBJ2-3, with 11 bases that match TRBD1. Germline V gives CDR1 MDHEN, CDR2 SYDVKM. The CDR3 runs 17 residues. Unmatched junction bases numbered 7, after V lost 2 bases and J lost 3 bases. The CDR3 sequence: CASSLPSRDRGTDTQYF. In nucleotides, the CDR3 is TGTGCCAGCAGTTTACCCTCTCGGGACAGGGGGACAGATACGCAGTATTTT.

The chain recombines TRBV27 with TRBJ1-1; 7 bases map to TRBD1. There are 14 residues in the CDR3. The trim removed 6 bases at V and 0 bases at J, leaving 4 bases unmatched. Germline loops: CDR1 MNHEY, CDR2 SMNVEV (reference sequence). CDR3 residues: CASSLTGLNTEAFF. The CDR3 region has the DNA TGTGCCAGCAGCTTGACAGGGCTGAACACTGAAGCTTTCTTT.

This clone was seen only a few times. The DNA of the CDR3 is TGTGCCAGCAGTAGAGACCCAGGCTCTGGAAACACCATATATTTT. Residues: CASSRDPGSGNTIYF. J is TRBJ1-3 and V is TRBV6-5; D is unclear. Trimming removed 5 bases at V and 0 bases at J, with 11 bases between. The CDR3 has 15 residues. The germline CDR1 and CDR2 sequences are MNHEY and SVGAGI.

The V gene is TRBV28, the J gene TRBJ2-5, with 14 positions matching TRBD2. V lost 4 bases to trimming and J lost 5 bases; unmatched junction nucleotides: 15. Germline V lookup: CDR1 MDHEN, CDR2 SYDVKM. The CDR3 contains 19 residues. The CDR3 is CASSSEPGGGTSGSETQYF. Written as DNA, the CDR3 is TGTGCCAGCAGTTCCGAGCCGGGCGGGGGGACTAGCGGGAGTGAGACCCAGTACTTC.

The chain joins TRBV6-5 to TRBJ1-1; D unresolved. V lost 0 bases to trimming and J lost 3 bases, with 5 bases between them. This CDR3 is built from 13 residues. CDR1 is MNHEY and CDR2 is SVGAGI in the germline V gene. This CDR3 is CASSYSVDTEAFF. The DNA for the CDR3 is TGTGCCAGCAGTTACTCGGTTGACACTGAAGCTTTCTTT.

This chain uses TRBV28 with TRBJ2-7, with TRBD1 identical over 8 bases. The CDR3 spans 14 residues. CDR1 and CDR2 from the germline V gene are MDHEN and SYDVKM. Trimming removed 2 bases from V and 3 bases from J; junction bases left unmatched: 3. The CDR3 reads CASSLRDRFYEQYF. CDR3 bases: TGTGCCAGCAGTTTAAGGGACAGGTTCTACGAGCAGTACTTC. The full variable domain, its missing parts supplied by reference TRBV28 and TRBJ2-7, is DVKVTQSSRYLVKRTGEKVFLECVQDMDHENMFWYRQDPGLGLRLIYFSYDVKMKEKGDIPEGYSVSREKKERFSLILESASTNQTSMYLCASSLRDRFYEQYFGPGTRLTVT.

The chain joins TRBV14 to TRBJ1-2; maybe TRBD1 (5 bases). The ends were cut back, 3 bases at V and 2 bases at J, with 7 bases in the middle. From germline, CDR1 is SGHDN and CDR2 FVKESK. The CDR3 contains 13 residues. The CDR3: CASSQGTNYGYTF. CDR3 nucleotide sequence: TGTGCCAGCAGCCAGGGGACCAACTATGGCTACACCTTC.

V gene TRBV29-1 combines with J gene TRBJ2-1, with TRBD2 as a possible D gene (7 bases). The CDR3 loop spans 13 amino acids. Germline CDR1 reads SQVTM; CDR2 reads ANQGSEA. V was pared by 8 bases and J by 7 bases, with 18 bases between. CDR3 amino acids: CSPGGGSANEQFF. In nucleotides, the CDR3 is TGCAGCCCTGGGGGCGGGAGTGCGAATGAGCAGTTCTTC.

The V call is TRBV5-6, the J call TRBJ2-7, with 7 positions matching TRBD1. Germline CDR1 reads SGHDT; CDR2 reads YYEEEE. The CDR3 has 17 residues. V shed 10 bases and J 1 base; nucleotides not matched to a gene: 20. The CDR3 DNA reads TGTGCCCCAGTTCCTTTATCCGGGACAGAGATATCCTACGAGCAGTACTTC. This encodes CAPVPLSGTEISYEQYF.

This sequence joins TRBV7-9 and TRBJ2-5; 7 bases are a match to TRBD1. The CDR3 spans 15 residues. Germline V gene data show CDR1 as SEHNR and CDR2 as FQNEAQ (reference sequence). V trimming: 4 bases; J trimming: 4 bases; junction bases outside the gene matches: 9. The DNA of the CDR3 is TGTGCCAGCAGCTCGCGGACAGGCCGTGGAGAGACCCAGTACTTC. Translation: CASSSRTGRGETQYF.